Below, 23 T cell receptor beta chains from the same sample are listed, as sequenced in a study of T cells in Graves' hyperthyroidism and ophthalmopathy. RNA transcripts gave rise to amplified TCR beta CDR3 regions. Primed by the HTBI set, a first-round RT-PCR was run on the TCR CDR3. MiXCR, run by TCRdb on the multiplex PCR reads, gives a single entry per CDR3 protein. The profile covers 500,000 or so distinct CDR3 sequences, with about a sixth appearing a single time and approximately 15% taken by the ten largest. The sequencing sample was made of blood. These TCRs come from a young woman with Graves' ophthalmopathy.

This clonotype was counted a few times. The V and J genes are TRBV9 and TRBJ2-3, with D possibly being TRBD1 or TRBD2 (5 bases each). V was shortened by 4 bases and J by 0 bases, with 21 bases between the two germline ends. CDR3 size: 18 residues. Germline lookup yields CDR1 SGDLS and CDR2 YYNGEE. This chain's CDR3 is CASSPHPVGVTSTDTQYF. The CDR3 nucleotides read TGTGCCAGCAGCCCACACCCCGTGGGGGTAACTAGCACAGATACGCAGTATTTT.

Many counts were recorded for this clonotype. The chain combines TRBV11-3 with TRBJ2-3, with 9 bases lining up with TRBD2. V was pared by 3 bases and J by 2 bases, with 3 bases of the junction left unmatched. The CDR3 is 15 amino acids. Germline CDR1 is SGHNT and CDR2 is YENEEA. This CDR3 is CASSLGTSPTDTQYF. The CDR3 DNA sequence: TGTGCCAGCAGCTTGGGGACTAGCCCCACAGATACGCAGTATTTT.

This clonotype was detected many times. The V and J genes are TRBV3-1 and TRBJ1-3; D not certain. CDR1 LGHDT and CDR2 YNNKEL come from the germline V gene (reference sequence). This CDR3 spans 15 amino acids. V was shortened by 0 bases and J by 2 bases, with 8 bases between the two germline ends. In nucleotides, the CDR3 is TGTGCCAGCAGCCAAGATACCGGGACTGGAAACACCATATATTTT. It yields the protein CASSQDTGTGNTIYF.

In this sample, this clonotype turned up many times. The V call is TRBV30, the J call TRBJ2-3; D may be TRBD1 or TRBD2 (6 bases each). Germline CDR1 and CDR2: GTSNPN and SVGIG (reference sequence). The CDR3 has 13 amino acids. The V and J ends lost 3 bases and 0 bases respectively, with 7 bases between them. The CDR3 nucleotides are TGTGCCTGGAGAGGGGGGAGCACAGATACGCAGTATTTT. Its translation is CAWRGGSTDTQYF.

This clonotype has just a few counts. The rearrangement uses TRBV19 and TRBJ1-2; TRBD1 matches 10 bases. The CDR3 runs 13 residues. Germline CDR1 LNHDA, CDR2 SQIVND (reference sequence). J lost 6 bases, V lost 7 bases, and 5 bases had no gene match. CDR3 sequence: CASTTTGGHGYTF. For the CDR3, the DNA is TGTGCCAGTACCACGACAGGGGGCCATGGCTACACCTTC. Together with reference TRBV19 and TRBJ1-2, the CDR3 gives the full variable domain: DGGITQSPKYLFRKEGQNVTLSCEQNLNHDAMYWYRQDPGQGLRLIYYSQIVNDFQKGDIAEGYSVSREKKESFPLTVTSAQKNPTAFYLCASTTTGGHGYTFGSGTRLTVV.

The rearrangement links TRBV9 to TRBJ2-7; 10 bases agree with TRBD2. Germline CDR1 reads SGDLS; CDR2 reads YYNGEE. V shed 0 bases, J shed 7 bases, and the junction held 7 bases outside the gene matches. This CDR3 region has 15 residues. This CDR3 reads CASSVGQREGKEQYF. The CDR3 region has the DNA TGTGCCAGCAGCGTAGGCCAGCGGGAGGGGAAAGAGCAGTACTTC.

This clonotype has only a few counts. The chain joins TRBV7-2 to TRBJ2-3; tentative D call: TRBD2 (5 bases). V was trimmed by 0 bases and J by 3 bases, leaving 13 bases between them. Germline lookup yields CDR1 SGHTA and CDR2 FQGNSA. The length of the CDR3 is 16 residues. CDR3 protein: CASSLAGSSLTDTQYF. The CDR3 DNA reads as TGTGCCAGCAGCTTAGCGGGGAGTAGTTTAACAGATACGCAGTATTTT.

This clonotype was recorded at least ten times. The V gene is TRBV28, the J gene TRBJ1-1; perhaps TRBD1 as D (5 bases). Germline V gene lookup returns CDR1 MDHEN and CDR2 SYDVKM. This CDR3 contains 14 residues. V was cut by 3 bases and J by 5 bases, with 13 bases left in between. This CDR3 is CASSFNPGDTEAFF. CDR3 DNA: TGTGCCAGCAGTTTTAACCCGGGGGATACTGAAGCTTTCTTT. The whole variable domain, remainder taken from reference TRBV28 and TRBJ1-1, is DVKVTQSSRYLVKRTGEKVFLECVQDMDHENMFWYRQDPGLGLRLIYFSYDVKMKEKGDIPEGYSVSREKKERFSLILESASTNQTSMYLCASSFNPGDTEAFFGQGTRLTVV.

This clonotype was detected many times. The genes are TRBV7-6 and TRBJ2-7, with TRBD1 matching over 7 bases. J lost 0 bases, V lost 5 bases, and 10 bases had no gene match. This CDR3 comprises 16 residues. Germline CDR1 reads SGHVS; CDR2 reads FNYEAQ. The CDR3 sequence is CASSNYKGANSYEQYF. Here the CDR3 DNA reads TGTGCCAGCAGCAATTATAAGGGGGCAAACTCCTACGAGCAGTACTTC.

This clonotype was counted a few times. Its ends do not fully match the called genes, so a read error is possible. The V and J genes are TRBV7-2 and TRBJ2-7, with 9 nucleotides matching TRBD1. The CDR3 loop spans 14 amino acids. Per the germline V gene, CDR1 is SGHTA and CDR2 is FQGNSA. The CDR3 nucleotides are TGTGCCAGCAGGGCCCGGGACAGGGTGTACGGGCAGTACTTC. Its translation: CASRARDRVYGQYF.

This clonotype was observed many times. The CDR3 DNA follows: TGTGCCAGCAGTGAACTAGCGGGGGACGAGCAGTACTTC. Amino acids: CASSELAGDEQYF. V gene TRBV2 combines with J gene TRBJ2-7; TRBD2 matches 10 bases. CDR3 length: 13 amino acids. Trimming cost V 2 bases and J 5 bases; bases outside gene matches: 0. From germline, CDR1 is SNHLY and CDR2 FYNNEI.

In regard to this clonotype: A single base separates this from a much larger clone, so it may be a read error. The chain has TRBV7-8 and TRBJ2-2, with TRBD2 as a possible D gene (5 bases). From germline, CDR1 is SGHVS and CDR2 FQNEAQ. The CDR3 spans 12 residues. The CDR3 DNA reads as TGTGCCAGCAGCTTTAGCACCGGGGAGCCGTTTTTT. Its translation is CASSFSTGEPFF.

This clonotype appeared many times. The chain carries TRBV5-1 and TRBJ1-1; D ambiguous. Germline CDR1 is SGHRS and CDR2 is YFSETQ. The CDR3 is 13 amino acids. Trimming took off 3 bases at V and 2 bases at J, with 8 bases between the two ends. CDR3 sequence reads: CASSSEVNTEAFF. The CDR3 bases are TGCGCCAGCAGCTCTGAGGTTAACACTGAAGCTTTCTTT. The full variable domain, in which reference TRBV5-1 and TRBJ1-1 provide the parts outside the CDR3, is KAGVTQTPRYLIKTRGQQVTLSCSPISGHRSVSWYQQTPGQGLQFLFEYFSETQRNKGNFPGRFSGRQFSNSRSEMNVSTLELGDSALYLCASSSEVNTEAFFGQGTRLTVV.

This clonotype was seen ten or more times. CDR3 DNA: TGTGCCAGCAGCCAAGTCGATCGGTATGAGCAGTACTTC. This sequence encodes CASSQVDRYEQYF. This chain connects TRBV3-1 to TRBJ2-7; no clear D. Germline lookup yields CDR1 LGHDT and CDR2 YNNKEL (reference sequence). The CDR3 consists of 13 residues. V gave up 1 base and J gave up 7 bases, with 11 bases separating them.

This clonotype was found a few times. The CDR3 DNA reads as TGCAGCCCTCAGGTGGCAGATACGCAGTATTTT. Translated, it gives CSPQVADTQYF. This rearrangement joins TRBV29-1 to TRBJ2-3; D unresolved. V was trimmed by 8 bases and J by 4 bases, leaving 10 bases between them. This CDR3 is built from 11 residues. CDR1 and CDR2 (germline): SQVTM, ANQGSEA.

This clonotype was detected once. The chain recombines TRBV6-2 or TRBV6-3 with TRBJ1-2; 9 nucleotides align to TRBD1. V dropped 6 bases and J dropped 6; count of bases not matched to a gene: 8. There are 14 residues in the CDR3. Germline V gene data show CDR1 as MNHEY and CDR2 as SVGEGT. CDR3 loop: CASRPTGQGHGYTF. The CDR3, as DNA: TGTGCCAGCAGGCCGACGGGACAGGGACATGGCTACACCTTC.

To note about this clonotype: One base away lies a much larger clone, so this may be a sequencing read error. The chain is built from TRBV28 and TRBJ2-7, with 8 bases that match TRBD1. V lost 9 bases and J lost 5; bases outside the gene matches: 18. CDR1 is MDHEN and CDR2 is SYDVKM in the germline V gene. CDR3 length equals 16 residues. For the CDR3, the DNA is TGTGCCAGGAGAATTTGGCCGACAGGGGCTCACCACGAGCAGTACTTC. It specifies CARRIWPTGAHHEQYF.

The chain is built from TRBV4-3 and TRBJ1-4, with D perhaps TRBD1 (5 bases). Germline CDR1 is LGHNA and CDR2 is YSLEER. The V end was cut by 4 bases, the J end by 8 bases, with 14 bases between. The CDR3 contains 14 residues. The CDR3: CASSLSKGSEKLFF. The CDR3 coding sequence is TGCGCCAGCAGCCTTTCCAAGGGGTCGGAAAAACTGTTTTTT.

This clonotype was detected a few times. The V and J genes are TRBV15 and TRBJ2-1, with 8 bases fitting TRBD1. The trim removed 8 bases at V and 7 bases at J, leaving 13 bases unmatched. Germline CDR1 and CDR2: LNHNV and YYDKDF (reference sequence). The CDR3 length is 15 residues. DNA for the CDR3: TGTGCCACCGCAGAGGACAGGGCAGTCCAAAATGAGCAGTTCTTC. Translation gives CATAEDRAVQNEQFF. The full variable domain, in which reference TRBV15 and TRBJ2-1 provide the parts outside the CDR3, is DAMVIQNPRYQVTQFGKPVTLSCSQTLNHNVMYWYQQKSSQAPKLLFHYYDKDFNNEADTPDNFQSRRPNTSFCFLDIRSPGLGDTAMYLCATAEDRAVQNEQFFGPGTRLTVL.

To note about this clonotype: It is likely a read error, because the conserved phenylalanine at the end of the CDR3 is missing. The gene calls are TRBV11-1 and TRBJ2-2; D may be TRBD1 or TRBD2 (5 bases each). The CDR3 loop spans 15 amino acids. V was cut by 5 bases and J by 7 bases, with 17 bases left in between. Germline V gene sequence: CDR1 SGHAT, CDR2 FQDESV (reference sequence). CDR3 sequence reads: CASSTKGTWGGELFL. The CDR3 DNA reads TGTGCCAGCAGCACCAAGGGGACCTGGGGCGGGGAGCTGTTTCTT.

The chain couples TRBV29-1 to TRBJ2-3; weak D call: TRBD1 (7 bases). The CDR3 runs 12 residues. Germline V gives CDR1 SQVTM, CDR2 ANQGSEA. The V end lost 5 bases, the J end lost 4 bases, and 10 bases lay between the germline ends. The CDR3 region is CSVRRGADTQYF. The CDR3 region has the DNA TGCAGCGTTCGCAGGGGGGCAGATACGCAGTATTTT.

The chain couples TRBV6-5 to TRBJ1-6, with D perhaps matching TRBD1 (5 bases). The CDR3 is 16 residues long. Trimming removed 0 bases at V and 6 bases at J, with 12 bases between. Per the germline V gene, CDR1 is MNHEY and CDR2 is SVGAGI. The CDR3 is CASSYSSGKGNSPLHF. The CDR3 DNA is TGTGCCAGCAGTTACTCGTCAGGGAAGGGTAATTCACCCCTCCACTTT.

The V and J genes are TRBV19 and TRBJ1-2; D uncertain. Looked up from germline, CDR1 is LNHDA and CDR2 is SQIVND (reference sequence). The CDR3 is 12 residues long. V was cut by 5 bases and J by 8 bases, with 12 bases left in between. The CDR3 DNA reads TGTGCCAGTAGTGACCCGGTGAGGGGCTACACCTTC. Translation gives CASSDPVRGYTF. Full variable domain (missing parts from reference TRBV19 and TRBJ1-2): DGGITQSPKYLFRKEGQNVTLSCEQNLNHDAMYWYRQDPGQGLRLIYYSQIVNDFQKGDIAEGYSVSREKKESFPLTVTSAQKNPTAFYLCASSDPVRGYTFGSGTRLTVV.